The 31 T cell receptor beta chains given below trace back to one sample, sequenced in a study of cytomegalovirus exposure and HLA in healthy donors. 13 Jbeta primers and 60 Vbeta primers were used for the PCR. The data were produced by immunoSEQ multiplex PCR, yet TCRdb's version contains in-frame clones alone and is incomplete. The sample shows about 82,000 clones, 74% of them seen only once. Sequenced sample: PBMCs. The receptors stem from a man aged 35 to 55 in good health and CMV-seropositive.

The chain couples TRBV4-2 to TRBJ1-2, with 7 bases lining up with TRBD1. From germline, CDR1 is LGHNA and CDR2 YNFKEQ. The V segment lost 3 bases and the J segment 7 bases; nucleotides outside the gene matches: 5. There are 13 residues in the CDR3. The CDR3 here is CASSHPRTGGYTF. CDR3 in DNA: TGTGCCAGCAGCCACCCGCGGACAGGTGGCTACACCTTC.

This clone has just a few counts. This chain uses TRBV5-1 with TRBJ1-2, with a possible D match to TRBD1 (6 bases). The CDR3 is made up of 15 amino acids. Trimming stripped 4 bases from V and 4 bases from J, with 17 bases between. Germline loops: CDR1 SGHRS, CDR2 YFSETQ. The CDR3, as DNA: TGCGCCAGCAGCCCCGAGACAGGCTTCCCCTATGGCTACACCTTC. Amino acids: CASSPETGFPYGYTF.

This clone showed up just once. This chain connects TRBV6-5 to TRBJ1-4; the match to TRBD1 covers 9 bases. The CDR3 has 15 amino acids. Germline values: CDR1 MNHEY, CDR2 SVGAGI. Trimming removed 5 bases from V and 7 bases from J; junction bases left unmatched: 8. CDR3 DNA: TGTGCCAGCAGTCCGGTGACAGGGGGGGCTGAAAAACTGTTTTTT. The encoded protein is CASSPVTGGAEKLFF.

The CDR3 sequence is CASSPGLATTGELFF. The CDR3 nucleotides read TGTGCCAGCAGCCCGGGACTAGCGACTACCGGGGAGCTGTTTTTT. The chain combines TRBV5-4 with TRBJ2-2, with 10 positions matching TRBD2. CDR1 is SGHNT, CDR2 YYREEE, per germline (reference sequence). Losses at the gene ends were 4 bases for V and 5 bases for J; bases not matched to a gene: 5. The CDR3 has 15 amino acids.

The chain combines TRBV19 with TRBJ2-3, with D maybe TRBD1 (6 bases). The CDR3 runs to 15 residues. The germline V gene encodes CDR1 LNHDA and CDR2 SQIVND (reference sequence). Trimming removed 2 bases from V and 2 bases from J, with 11 bases in between. DNA for the CDR3: TGTGCCAGTAGTATAACGAGGGGGTCCACAGATACGCAGTATTTT. It yields the protein CASSITRGSTDTQYF.

The chain recombines TRBV2 with TRBJ2-1; 7 bases are a match to TRBD2. Per germline, CDR1 SNHLY and CDR2 FYNNEI. V trimming: 3 bases; J trimming: 4 bases; junction bases outside the gene matches: 6. The length of the CDR3 is 15 residues. The CDR3, as DNA: TGTGCCAGCAGTGATGGCGGGGAGGGGTACAATGAGCAGTTCTTC. Residues: CASSDGGEGYNEQFF.

V and J are TRBV4-2 and TRBJ1-6; D is possibly TRBD1 (5 bases). V was clipped by 0 bases and J by 9 bases, with 15 bases between them. The CDR3 is 16 amino acids. CDR1 LGHNA and CDR2 YNFKEQ come from the germline V gene. This CDR3 is CASSQELAGKVSPLHF. Here the CDR3 DNA reads TGTGCCAGCAGCCAAGAATTAGCAGGGAAGGTTTCACCCCTCCACTTT.

This clone was counted once. J is TRBJ2-7 and V is TRBV7-8, with 14 nucleotides matching TRBD2. CDR1 is SGHVS and CDR2 is FQNEAQ in the germline V gene. This CDR3 comprises 18 residues. Trimming removed 3 bases from V and 0 bases from J; junction bases left unmatched: 7. CDR3 protein: CASSFPTSGGASSYEQYF. The CDR3 nucleotides are TGTGCCAGCAGCTTTCCGACTAGCGGGGGGGCGAGCTCCTACGAGCAGTACTTC.

J is TRBJ1-4 and V is TRBV28, with D unclear. CDR1 is MDHEN, CDR2 SYDVKM, per germline. The CDR3 is made up of 14 amino acids. Trimming cost V 6 bases and J 1 base, with 9 bases left between them. The CDR3 coding sequence is TGTGCCAGCAGCAGTGGTGGAACTAATGAAAAACTGTTTTTT. Protein product: CASSSGGTNEKLFF. The full variable domain, its missing parts supplied by reference TRBV28 and TRBJ1-4, is DVKVTQSSRYLVKRTGEKVFLECVQDMDHENMFWYRQDPGLGLRLIYFSYDVKMKEKGDIPEGYSVSREKKERFSLILESASTNQTSMYLCASSSGGTNEKLFFGSGTQLSVL.

The table lists this clone with a few counts. The chain employs TRBV7-9 and TRBJ1-2; D is perhaps TRBD1 (5 bases). The V end lost 2 bases, the J end lost 8 bases, and 15 bases lay between the germline ends. This CDR3 contains 14 residues. CDR1 is SEHNR and CDR2 is FQNEAQ in the germline V gene (reference sequence). The CDR3, as DNA: TGTGCCAGCAGCTTATCGGCCCAGGGAAGGGGCTACACCTTC. This translates into CASSLSAQGRGYTF.

This clone was seen a single time. In the same sample, other DNA sequences code for this CDR3. The CDR3 sequence is CASSLANPDYEQYF. The DNA of the CDR3 is TGTGCCAGCAGCTTGGCAAACCCCGACTACGAGCAGTACTTC. The chain uses TRBV7-9 and TRBJ2-7; D is undetermined. V was clipped by 3 bases and J by 3 bases, with 12 bases between them. Germline-derived CDR1 and CDR2 are SEHNR and FQNEAQ (reference sequence). This CDR3 is built from 14 residues.

The rearrangement uses TRBV5-1 and TRBJ2-7; unclear D gene. V was clipped by 6 bases and J by 4 bases, with 11 bases between them. This CDR3 region has 12 residues. Germline CDR1 reads SGHRS; CDR2 reads YFSETQ. The CDR3 reads CASTSSQYEQYF. The DNA for the CDR3 is TGCGCCAGCACCTCGTCCCAGTACGAGCAGTACTTC. The full variable domain, in which reference TRBV5-1 and TRBJ2-7 provide the parts outside the CDR3, is KAGVTQTPRYLIKTRGQQVTLSCSPISGHRSVSWYQQTPGQGLQFLFEYFSETQRNKGNFPGRFSGRQFSNSRSEMNVSTLELGDSALYLCASTSSQYEQYFGPGTRLTVT.

The chain has TRBV29-1 and TRBJ1-4; D not certain. V was shortened by 2 bases and J by 4 bases, with 11 bases between the two germline ends. The CDR3 consists of 14 residues. Germline CDR1 reads SQVTM; CDR2 reads ANQGSEA. The DNA for the CDR3 is TGCAGCGTTGAAAGCCCCGAGGATAATGAAAAACTGTTTTTT. Translating gives CSVESPEDNEKLFF.

The rearrangement uses TRBV4-2 and TRBJ2-7, with D possibly being TRBD1 (6 bases). Looked up from germline, CDR1 is LGHNA and CDR2 is YNFKEQ. The CDR3 is made up of 14 amino acids. The germline V and J ends were trimmed by 4 bases and 3 bases, with 13 bases remaining between them. In DNA form, the CDR3 reads TGTGCCAGCAGCCCCTCGGGACAAGTCTACGAGCAGTACTTC. Amino acids: CASSPSGQVYEQYF.

The J gene is TRBJ1-1, the V gene TRBV27; tentative D call: TRBD1 (6 bases). In germline, CDR1 is MNHEY, CDR2 SMNVEV (reference sequence). Trimming removed 5 bases at V and 0 bases at J, with 16 bases between. CDR3 length: 16 amino acids. CDR3 residues: CASSRAGGRMNTEAFF. Here the CDR3 DNA reads TGTGCCAGCAGTCGGGCGGGGGGGCGGATGAACACTGAAGCTTTCTTT.

V usage is TRBV4-2 and J usage is TRBJ1-5; D unclear. With 1 base removed from V and 4 bases from J, the gap between germline ends came to 8 bases. There are 14 residues in the CDR3. The V gene's germline CDR1 is LGHNA and CDR2 YNFKEQ. The CDR3 spells CASSQGESNQPQHF. The CDR3 region has the DNA TGTGCCAGCAGCCAAGGGGAGAGTAATCAGCCCCAGCATTTT.

On this clone itself: Other DNA sequences in this sample translate to the same CDR3. The chain combines TRBV7-6 with TRBJ1-6; D gene unclear. This CDR3 region has 15 residues. Germline V CDR1 and CDR2: SGHVS, FNYEAQ. With 1 base removed from V and 6 bases from J, the gap between germline ends came to 10 bases. The CDR3 sequence is CASSLGVPLNSPLHF. As DNA, the CDR3 is TGTGCCAGCAGCTTAGGCGTGCCCCTTAATTCACCCCTCCACTTT.

V is TRBV6-1 and J is TRBJ2-2; no reliable D call. Between the trimmed V and J ends, which lost 4 bases and 1 base, there was a span of 10 bases. This CDR3 contains 15 residues. The germline gives CDR1 MNHNS, CDR2 SASEGT. The CDR3 DNA is TGTGCCAGCAGTGCCCTAGTCGGGAACACCGGGGAGCTGTTTTTT. It is translated as CASSALVGNTGELFF.

This clone was seen more than once but under ten times. This chain uses TRBV2 with TRBJ1-3, with TRBD1 matching over 8 bases. The V and J ends lost 4 bases and 0 bases, in that order; junction bases with no gene match: 5. Germline V gene data show CDR1 as SNHLY and CDR2 as FYNNEI. CDR3 length: 16 residues. The CDR3 is CASSVGQEYSGNTIYF. The CDR3 nucleotides are TGTGCCAGCAGTGTGGGACAGGAATACTCTGGAAACACCATATATTTT.

This clone was counted a few times. V is TRBV7-2 and J is TRBJ1-1; 7 nucleotides match TRBD1. Germline V CDR1 and CDR2: SGHTA, FQGNSA. V dropped 0 bases and J dropped 0; count of bases not matched to a gene: 7. The CDR3 loop spans 17 amino acids. DNA of the CDR3: TGTGCCAGCAGCTTAGCGCCGGGACAGTCCGTGAACACTGAAGCTTTCTTT. This encodes CASSLAPGQSVNTEAFF.

This chain links TRBV6-1 with TRBJ2-3; 10 nucleotides match TRBD2. Germline V gives CDR1 MNHNS, CDR2 SASEGT. The J segment lost 5 bases and the V segment lost 4 bases, leaving 3 bases of the junction unmatched. The CDR3 length is 14 residues. The CDR3 reads CASSVGLAEDTQYF. CDR3 sequence (DNA): TGTGCCAGCAGTGTTGGACTAGCGGAAGATACGCAGTATTTT.

The chain couples TRBV15 to TRBJ1-6, with unresolved D. The ends were cut back, 0 bases at V and 5 bases at J, with 20 bases in the middle. Germline CDR1 is LNHNV and CDR2 is YYDKDF (reference sequence). This CDR3 has 19 amino acids. In DNA form, the CDR3 reads TGTGCCACCAGCAGAGATAGGCAGAGAGCGAGTAATGATAATTCACCCCTCCACTTT. Protein: CATSRDRQRASNDNSPLHF.

The J gene is TRBJ1-1, the V gene TRBV29-1; D is possibly TRBD1 (5 bases). Germline V gene data show CDR1 as SQVTM and CDR2 as ANQGSEA. Trimming took off 4 bases at V and 2 bases at J, with 8 bases between the two ends. CDR3 length: 12 residues. CDR3: CSVADRNTEAFF. CDR3 nucleotides: TGCAGCGTTGCCGACAGAAACACTGAAGCTTTCTTT.

The chain couples TRBV28 to TRBJ2-7; a possible D gene is TRBD1 (5 bases). CDR1 MDHEN and CDR2 SYDVKM come from the germline V gene. The CDR3 extends over 15 amino acids. The V and J ends lost 5 bases and 0 bases respectively, with 14 bases between them. CDR3 amino acids: CASSPTETSSYEQYF. The DNA of the CDR3 is TGTGCCAGCAGTCCGACAGAGACCAGCTCCTACGAGCAGTACTTC.

The J gene is TRBJ1-1, the V gene TRBV28, with D possibly matching TRBD1 (6 bases). CDR1 MDHEN and CDR2 SYDVKM come from the germline V gene. Trimming removed 10 bases at V and 5 bases at J, with 11 bases between. The CDR3 is 11 amino acids. The CDR3: CATATGTEAFF. For the CDR3, the DNA is TGTGCCACCGCAACAGGGACTGAAGCTTTCTTT. The entire variable domain, with the rest obtained from reference TRBV28 and TRBJ1-1, is as follows: DVKVTQSSRYLVKRTGEKVFLECVQDMDHENMFWYRQDPGLGLRLIYFSYDVKMKEKGDIPEGYSVSREKKERFSLILESASTNQTSMYLCATATGTEAFFGQGTRLTVV.

The count of this clone is one. This sequence joins TRBV4-1 and TRBJ1-6; TRBD1 agrees at 10 bases. Germline trimming cut 5 bases from V and 0 bases from J; bases unmatched to any gene: 19. The CDR3 is 22 amino acids. Germline CDR1 MGHRA, CDR2 YSYEKL. Here the CDR3 DNA reads TGCGCCAGCAGCTTACTTACTACCCCGGGACAGGGGTTTAACTCCTATAATTCACCCCTCCACTTT. Translating gives CASSLLTTPGQGFNSYNSPLHF.

V is TRBV28 and J is TRBJ2-7, with D possibly TRBD2 on 6 matching bases. V dropped 7 bases and J dropped 0 bases, with 16 bases sitting between them. The CDR3 is made up of 15 amino acids. CDR1 is MDHEN, CDR2 SYDVKM, per germline. The CDR3 here is CASTRSGSTSYEQYF. Written as DNA, the CDR3 is TGTGCCAGCACCCGATCCGGGAGTACCTCCTACGAGCAGTACTTC.

This rearrangement joins TRBV29-1 to TRBJ2-5; a weak D match, TRBD1 (6 bases). The CDR3 length is 14 residues. Germline values: CDR1 SQVTM, CDR2 ANQGSEA. Deletions cut 4 bases from V and 4 bases from J, with 16 bases between. CDR3 amino acids: CSVAVGGSGETQYF. CDR3 coding DNA: TGCAGCGTTGCGGTAGGGGGATCTGGAGAGACCCAGTACTTC.

This clone appeared once. This chain links TRBV29-1 with TRBJ2-1; 8 positions agree with TRBD2. The V and J ends lost 5 bases and 7 bases, in that order; junction bases with no gene match: 4. The CDR3 is 12 residues long. CDR1 and CDR2 from the germline V gene are SQVTM and ANQGSEA. The CDR3 DNA reads as TGCAGCGTTTCTCGGGGGGGGAATGAGCAGTTCTTC. Translation gives CSVSRGGNEQFF.

The chain recombines TRBV4-2 with TRBJ2-2, with D possibly TRBD1 on 5 matching bases. Trimming took 4 bases from V and 6 from J, leaving 9 bases between them. Per the germline V gene, CDR1 is LGHNA and CDR2 is YNFKEQ. CDR3 length: 13 amino acids. In DNA, the CDR3 is TGTGCCAGCAGCCCTCAGGGCCCCGGGGAGCTGTTTTTT. Its translation: CASSPQGPGELFF.

This sequence joins TRBV4-2 and TRBJ1-2, with a tentative D call TRBD1 (6 bases). The germline V gene has CDR1 LGHNA and CDR2 YNFKEQ. V was shortened by 0 bases and J by 3 bases, with 14 bases between the two germline ends. This CDR3 has 16 amino acids. The CDR3, as DNA: TGTGCCAGCAGCCAAGATACAGGACAGAATTACTATGGCTACACCTTC. Translated, it gives CASSQDTGQNYYGYTF.